The rows below give T cell receptor beta chains drawn from one sample of a study of T cell responses to AZD1222 COVID-19 vaccine. Assay: immunoSEQ multiplex PCR; the TCRdb copy retains only in-frame clones and omits some. The data contain approximately 93,000 clones, over 85% of them seen just once; the ten biggest clones take up 5.3%. The material was peripheral blood, obtained 28 days after the second AZD1222 dose. The receptors derive from an adult who received the AZD1222 COVID-19 vaccine. Both conserved end residues are part of each CDR3.

v_gene,j_gene,CDR3aa
TRBV5-4,TRBJ2-5,CASSLAPGYASQETQYF
TRBV7-6,TRBJ1-2,CASSSTGGRFYGYTF
TRBV7-8,TRBJ1-2,CASSLGGHTNYGYTF
TRBV3-1/TRBV3-2,TRBJ2-1,CASSQSGLAGSNEQFF
TRBV5-5,TRBJ2-3,CASSKTSTGDTQYF
TRBV5-6,TRBJ1-5,CASSLGNPNQPQHF
TRBV27,TRBJ1-1,CASSFRSGGSAFF
TRBV14,TRBJ1-6,CASSQLGIGSSLHF
TRBV7-6,TRBJ2-7,CASSPQTDRVNHEQYF
TRBV3-1/TRBV3-2,TRBJ2-6,CASSLAGLAFSGANVLTF
TRBV20-1,TRBJ2-1,CSASYGTGGNEQFF
TRBV28,TRBJ1-1,CASTLGGTEAFF
TRBV29-1,TRBJ2-7,CSVEVPGTGGTWEQYF
TRBV10-2,TRBJ2-5,CASTGGGVETQYF
TRBV6-5,TRBJ1-4,CASSYSTGNEKLFF
TRBV9,TRBJ2-5,CASSEGLALGSGETQYF
TRBV20-1,TRBJ1-2,CSAEGQGYTF
TRBV27,TRBJ1-4,CATGDRGPYEKLFF
TRBV2,TRBJ2-1,CASSPLGERGYNEQFF
TRBV10-3,TRBJ2-7,CAISGPRWVGDDTYEQYF
TRBV7-9,TRBJ1-1,CASSLTQVRAEAFF
TRBV12-3/TRBV12-4,TRBJ1-1,CASSLAGQLEAFF
TRBV11-2,TRBJ2-1,CASSQQKGLALDNEQFF